This T cell receptor (beta chain) was observed in a study of cytomegalovirus exposure and HLA in healthy donors. Study-level points and caveats: A later analysis linked more than 15,000 TCR beta sequences to HLA alleles at 0.05 false discovery rate. An analysis done earlier found most TCR beta V segments productive about 87% or about 30% of the time.

This PCR relied on a set of 60 Vbeta primers and 13 Jbeta primers. The protocol was immunoSEQ multiplex PCR, while the TCRdb copy is restricted to in-frame clones and leaves out a portion. The sample lists about 95,000 clones, about 81% seen once, with about 4% in the top ten. Germline V CDR1 and CDR2: MNHEY, SMNVEV (reference sequence). Unmatched junction bases numbered 3, after V lost 4 bases and J lost 3 bases. There are 14 residues in the CDR3. As regards this clone: Its antigen is undetermined.

The gene calls are TRBV27 and TRBJ2-5; 9 bases are shared with TRBD2. The receptor's source is a woman aged 35 to 49 in good health and CMV-seropositive. What was sequenced was PBMCs. The CDR3 DNA sequence: TGTGCCAGCAGTTATAGCGGGAGTGAAGAGACCCAGTACTTC. This sequence encodes CASSYSGSEETQYF.